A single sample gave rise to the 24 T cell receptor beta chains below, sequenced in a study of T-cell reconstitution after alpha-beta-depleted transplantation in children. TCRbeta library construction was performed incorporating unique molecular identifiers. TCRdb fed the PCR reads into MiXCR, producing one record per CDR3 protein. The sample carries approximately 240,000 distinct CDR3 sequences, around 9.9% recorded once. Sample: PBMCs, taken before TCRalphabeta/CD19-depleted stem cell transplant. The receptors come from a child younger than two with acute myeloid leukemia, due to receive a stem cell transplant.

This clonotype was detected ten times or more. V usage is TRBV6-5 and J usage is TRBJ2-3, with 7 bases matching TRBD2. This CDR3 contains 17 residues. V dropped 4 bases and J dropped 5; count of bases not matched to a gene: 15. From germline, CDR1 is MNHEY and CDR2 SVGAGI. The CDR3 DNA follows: TGTGCCAGCAGTTTACCTCCCCCTGGGAGCGGGGAAGATACGCAGTATTTT. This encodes CASSLPPPGSGEDTQYF.

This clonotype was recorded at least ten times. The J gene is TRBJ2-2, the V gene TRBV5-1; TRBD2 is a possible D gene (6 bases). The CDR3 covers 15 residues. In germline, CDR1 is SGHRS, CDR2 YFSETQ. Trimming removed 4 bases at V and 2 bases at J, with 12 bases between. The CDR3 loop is CASSTGLLNTGELFF. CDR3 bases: TGCGCCAGCAGCACGGGACTCCTAAACACCGGGGAGCTGTTTTTT.

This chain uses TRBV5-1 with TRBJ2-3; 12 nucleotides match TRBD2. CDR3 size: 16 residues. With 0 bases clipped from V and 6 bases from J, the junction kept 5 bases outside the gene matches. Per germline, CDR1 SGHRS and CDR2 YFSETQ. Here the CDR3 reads CASSLGSSGRADTQYF. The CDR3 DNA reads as TGCGCCAGCAGCTTGGGTTCTAGCGGGAGGGCCGATACGCAGTATTTT.

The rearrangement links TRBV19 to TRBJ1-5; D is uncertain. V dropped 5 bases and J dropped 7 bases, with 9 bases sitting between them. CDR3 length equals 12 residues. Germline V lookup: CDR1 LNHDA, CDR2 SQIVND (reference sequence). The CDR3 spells CASSPAGQPQHF. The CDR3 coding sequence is TGTGCCAGTAGTCCGGCGGGACAGCCCCAGCATTTT.

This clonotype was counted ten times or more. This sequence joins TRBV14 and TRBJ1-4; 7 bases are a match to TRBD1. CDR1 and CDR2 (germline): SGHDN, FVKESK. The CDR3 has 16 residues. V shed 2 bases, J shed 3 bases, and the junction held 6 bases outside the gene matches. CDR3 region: CASSQLDRVPNEKLFF. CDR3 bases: TGTGCCAGCAGCCAACTCGACAGGGTACCTAATGAAAAACTGTTTTTT.

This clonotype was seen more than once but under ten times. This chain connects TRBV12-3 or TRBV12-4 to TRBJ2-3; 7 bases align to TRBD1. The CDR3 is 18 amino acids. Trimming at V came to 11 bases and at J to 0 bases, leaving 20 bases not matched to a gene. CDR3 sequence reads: CAFSLNAGTVSSTDTQYF. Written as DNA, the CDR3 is TGTGCCTTCAGTTTAAACGCAGGGACAGTGTCTAGCACAGATACGCAGTATTTT.

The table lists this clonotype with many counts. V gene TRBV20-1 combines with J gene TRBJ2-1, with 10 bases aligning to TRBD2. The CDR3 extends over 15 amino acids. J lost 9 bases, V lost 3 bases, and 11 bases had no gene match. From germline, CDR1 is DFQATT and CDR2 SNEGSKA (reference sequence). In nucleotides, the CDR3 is TGCAGTGCTAGCCCTAGCGGGAGAATGGGGGGTGAGCAGTTCTTC. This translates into CSASPSGRMGGEQFF.

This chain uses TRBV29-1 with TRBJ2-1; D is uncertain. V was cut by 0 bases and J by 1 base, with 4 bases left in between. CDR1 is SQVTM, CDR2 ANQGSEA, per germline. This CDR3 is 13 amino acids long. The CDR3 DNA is TGCAGCGTTGAAGAAGAGTCCTACAATGAGCAGTTCTTC. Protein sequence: CSVEEESYNEQFF.

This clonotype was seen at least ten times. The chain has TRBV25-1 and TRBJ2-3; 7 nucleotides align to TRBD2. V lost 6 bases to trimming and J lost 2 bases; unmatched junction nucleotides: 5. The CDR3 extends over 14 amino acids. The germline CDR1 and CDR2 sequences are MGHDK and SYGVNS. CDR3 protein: CASRGGFTTDTQYF. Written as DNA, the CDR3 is TGTGCCAGCAGGGGGGGGTTTACCACAGATACGCAGTATTTT.

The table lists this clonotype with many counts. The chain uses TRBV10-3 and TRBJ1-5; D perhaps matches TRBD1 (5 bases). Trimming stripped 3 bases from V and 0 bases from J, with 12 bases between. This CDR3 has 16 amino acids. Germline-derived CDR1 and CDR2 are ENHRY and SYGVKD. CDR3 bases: TGTGCCATCAGTGATGGGGGTCTATATAGCAATCAGCCCCAGCATTTT. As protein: CAISDGGLYSNQPQHF.

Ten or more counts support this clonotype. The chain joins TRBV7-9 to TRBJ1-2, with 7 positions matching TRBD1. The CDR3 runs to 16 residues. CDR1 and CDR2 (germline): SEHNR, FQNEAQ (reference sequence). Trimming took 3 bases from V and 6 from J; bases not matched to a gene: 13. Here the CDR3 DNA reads TGTGCCAGCAGCTTGGAATCGGCGACAGGGAGCAATGGCTACACCTTC. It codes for CASSLESATGSNGYTF.

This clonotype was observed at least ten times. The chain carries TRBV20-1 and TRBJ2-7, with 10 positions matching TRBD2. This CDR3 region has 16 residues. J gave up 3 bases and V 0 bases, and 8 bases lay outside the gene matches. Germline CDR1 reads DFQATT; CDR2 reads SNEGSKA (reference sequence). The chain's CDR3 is CSARDWLAGENYEQYF. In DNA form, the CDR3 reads TGCAGTGCTAGAGATTGGCTAGCGGGGGAGAACTACGAGCAGTACTTC.

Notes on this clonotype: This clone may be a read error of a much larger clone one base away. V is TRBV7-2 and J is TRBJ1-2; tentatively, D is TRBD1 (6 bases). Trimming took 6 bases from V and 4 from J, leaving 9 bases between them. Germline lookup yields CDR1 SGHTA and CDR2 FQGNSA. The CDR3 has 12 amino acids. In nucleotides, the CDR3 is TGTGCCAGCAGTCAGGGGCCCTATGGCTACACCTTC. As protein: CASSQGPYGYTF.

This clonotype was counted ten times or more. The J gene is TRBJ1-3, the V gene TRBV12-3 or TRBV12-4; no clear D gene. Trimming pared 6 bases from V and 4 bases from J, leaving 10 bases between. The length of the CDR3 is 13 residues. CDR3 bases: TGTGCCAGCAGCCAAATGGTCGGAAACACCATATATTTT. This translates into CASSQMVGNTIYF.

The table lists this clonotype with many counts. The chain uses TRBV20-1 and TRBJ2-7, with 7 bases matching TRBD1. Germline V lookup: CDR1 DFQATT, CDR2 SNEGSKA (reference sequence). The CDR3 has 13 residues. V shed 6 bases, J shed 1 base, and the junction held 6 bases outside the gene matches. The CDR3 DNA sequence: TGCAGTGCCACAGGGGTCTCATCCTACGAGCAGTACTTC. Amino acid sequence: CSATGVSSYEQYF.

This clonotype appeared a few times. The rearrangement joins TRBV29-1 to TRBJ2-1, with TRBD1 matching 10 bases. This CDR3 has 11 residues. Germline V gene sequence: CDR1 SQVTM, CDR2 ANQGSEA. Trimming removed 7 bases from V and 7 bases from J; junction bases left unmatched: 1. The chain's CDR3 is CSGDRGNEQFF. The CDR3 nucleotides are TGCAGCGGGGACAGGGGAAATGAGCAGTTCTTC.

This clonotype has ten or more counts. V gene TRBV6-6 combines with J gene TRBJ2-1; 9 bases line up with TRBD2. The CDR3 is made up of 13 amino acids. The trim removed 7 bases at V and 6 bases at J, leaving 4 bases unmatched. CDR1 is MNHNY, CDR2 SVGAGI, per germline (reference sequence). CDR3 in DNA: TGTGCCAGCATAGCGGGAGATAGCAATGAGCAGTTCTTC. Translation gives CASIAGDSNEQFF.

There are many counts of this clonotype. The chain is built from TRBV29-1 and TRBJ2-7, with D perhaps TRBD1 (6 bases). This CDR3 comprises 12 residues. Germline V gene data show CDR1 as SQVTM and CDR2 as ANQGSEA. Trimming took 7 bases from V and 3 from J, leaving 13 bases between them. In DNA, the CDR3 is TGCAGCGGGGACAAAGAAGACTACGAGCAGTACTTC. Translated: CSGDKEDYEQYF.

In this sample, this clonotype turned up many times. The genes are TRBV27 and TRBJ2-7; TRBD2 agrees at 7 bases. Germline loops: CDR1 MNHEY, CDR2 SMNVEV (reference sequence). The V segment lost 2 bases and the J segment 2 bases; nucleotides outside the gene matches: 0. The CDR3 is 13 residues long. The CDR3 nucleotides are TGTGCCAGCAGTTTACTAGCGGCCTACGAGCAGTACTTC. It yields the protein CASSLLAAYEQYF.

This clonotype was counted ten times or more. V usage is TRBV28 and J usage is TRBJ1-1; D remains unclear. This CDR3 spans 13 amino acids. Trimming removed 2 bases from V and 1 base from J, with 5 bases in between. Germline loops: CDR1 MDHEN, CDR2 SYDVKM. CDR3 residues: CASSLDWNTEAFF. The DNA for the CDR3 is TGTGCCAGCAGTTTAGACTGGAACACTGAAGCTTTCTTT.

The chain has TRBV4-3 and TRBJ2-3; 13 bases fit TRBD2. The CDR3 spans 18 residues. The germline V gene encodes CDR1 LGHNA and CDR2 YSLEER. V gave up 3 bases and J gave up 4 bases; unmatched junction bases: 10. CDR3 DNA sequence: TGCGCCAGCAGCCACCCGACAGGGGGACTAGCGGGATCAGATACGCAGTATTTT. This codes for CASSHPTGGLAGSDTQYF.

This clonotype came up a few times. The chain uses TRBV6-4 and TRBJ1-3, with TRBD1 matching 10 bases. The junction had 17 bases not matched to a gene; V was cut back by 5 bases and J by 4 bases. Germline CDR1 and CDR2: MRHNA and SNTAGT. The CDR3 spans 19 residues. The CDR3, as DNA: TGTGCCAGCAGTCGCTCCTTTCCCGGAGGGACAGGGGCCGGAAACACCATATATTTT. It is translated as CASSRSFPGGTGAGNTIYF.

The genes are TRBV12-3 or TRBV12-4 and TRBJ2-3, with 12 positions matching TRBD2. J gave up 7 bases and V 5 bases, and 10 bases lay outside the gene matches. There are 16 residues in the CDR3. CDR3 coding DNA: TGTGCCAGCAGTCAGACTAGCGGGAGTGTGTGGAATACGCAGTATTTT. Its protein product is CASSQTSGSVWNTQYF.

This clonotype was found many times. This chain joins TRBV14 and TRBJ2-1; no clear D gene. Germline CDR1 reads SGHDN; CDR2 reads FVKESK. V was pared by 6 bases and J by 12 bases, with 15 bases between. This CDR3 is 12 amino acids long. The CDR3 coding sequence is TGTGCCAGCAGTTTGCTCCTGGGAAGGCAGTTCTTC. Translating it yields CASSLLLGRQFF.